This T cell receptor beta chain was identified during a study of blood T cell repertoires in COVID-19. Participants in the exposed group had met a COVID-19 case in the 2 weeks before joining the study. Deletions cut 4 bases from V and 0 bases from J, with 3 bases between. This CDR3 spans 12 amino acids. Germline CDR1 SGHRS, CDR2 YFSETQ. On this clone: The same CDR3 arises from other DNA sequences in this sample as well.

TCRdb's table, derived via immunoSEQ multiplex PCR, lists solely in-frame clones and lacks some. The sample lists some 190,000 clones; roughly three quarters were seen once. The receptor's source is a man in his fifties or sixties who had been exposed to COVID-19. Material: PBMCs or T cells enriched from blood (not recorded which). V is TRBV5-1 and J is TRBJ2-3, with D uncertain. For the CDR3, the DNA is TGCGCCAGCAGCCAAAGCACAGATACGCAGTATTTT. This translates into CASSQSTDTQYF. Supplemented by reference TRBV5-1 and TRBJ2-3, the full variable domain reads KAGVTQTPRYLIKTRGQQVTLSCSPISGHRSVSWYQQTPGQGLQFLFEYFSETQRNKGNFPGRFSGRQFSNSRSEMNVSTLELGDSALYLCASSQSTDTQYFGPGTRLTVL.